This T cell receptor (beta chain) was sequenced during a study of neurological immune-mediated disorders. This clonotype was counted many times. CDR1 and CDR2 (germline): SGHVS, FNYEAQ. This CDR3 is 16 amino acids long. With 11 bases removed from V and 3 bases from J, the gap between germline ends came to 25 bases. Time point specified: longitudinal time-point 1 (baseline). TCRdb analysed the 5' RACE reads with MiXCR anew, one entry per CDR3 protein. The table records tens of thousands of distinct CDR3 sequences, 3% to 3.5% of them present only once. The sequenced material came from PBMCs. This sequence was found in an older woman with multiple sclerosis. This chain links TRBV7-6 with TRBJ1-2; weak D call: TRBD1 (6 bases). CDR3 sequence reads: CAAFWDKALLYYGYTF. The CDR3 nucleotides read TGTGCCGCTTTTTGGGACAAGGCCCTCCTCTACTATGGCTACACCTTC. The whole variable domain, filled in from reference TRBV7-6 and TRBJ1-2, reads GAGVSQSPRYKVTKRGQDVALRCDPISGHVSLYWYRQALGQGPEFLTYFNYEAQQDKSGLPNDRFSAERPEGSISTLTIQRTEQRDSAMYRCAAFWDKALLYYGYTFGSGTRLTVV.